This T cell receptor (beta chain) was captured by sequencing in a study of beta chain features in type 1 diabetes. Looking at the study overall: Cell yields, age and gender were similar between patients and healthy donors. Study findings and constraints: Unsettled here was the matter of whether HLA type influences TCRB rearrangement. In every one of the four CD4+ subsets, TCRB CDR3s were moderately but significantly shorter in Type 1 diabetes patients.

Notes on this clone: Its antigen is currently unknown.

The isolated RNA, all of it, was reverse transcribed, so expressed TCRB transcripts were what got sequenced. Only in-frame clones appear in the TCRdb table, and some are missing; sequencing was by immunoSEQ multiplex PCR. The sample comprises tens of thousands of clones, about 52% of which are singletons, and 0.72% rests with the top ten. Germline values: CDR1 MNHEY, CDR2 SMNVEV (reference sequence). V trimming: 6 bases; J trimming: 7 bases; junction bases outside the gene matches: 9. The CDR3 totals 14 residues. The sequence was collected from a woman aged 18-29 years in good health. What was sequenced was central memory CD4+ T cells from blood. This rearrangement joins TRBV27 to TRBJ2-1, with TRBD2 matching over 7 bases. The CDR3 region has the DNA TGTGCCAGCAGCATGACTCAAGCGGGGAATGAGCAGTTCTTC. Translation: CASSMTQAGNEQFF.